The present TCR beta chain was sequenced within a study of T cell clonality in common variable immunodeficiency. Notes on the study in general: Fewer deletions and N-nucleotide insertions were reportedly seen in common variable immunodeficiency TCR beta sequences. Compared with healthy controls, CVID subjects showed increased TCRbeta clonality, mostly in about a third. Compared with controls, CVID subjects had fewer shared TCRbeta clones.

The V gene's germline CDR1 is SGHRS and CDR2 YFSETQ. With 0 bases clipped from V and 1 base from J, the junction kept 3 bases outside the gene matches. The CDR3 has 16 residues. Sequencing input was equivalent genomic DNA from CVID and controls. Data came from immunoSEQ multiplex PCR; TCRdb stores just in-frame clones and leaves some out. The table lists under 30,000 clones, with no singletons. This clone was observed many times. Antigen: not known. The read halts 3 residues ahead of the CDR3 end, with the missing end drawn from the germline J gene. Sequenced: peripheral blood mononuclear cells. The sequence was collected from a person between 18 and 70 years old in good health. This chain uses TRBV5-1 with TRBJ2-3, with 9 bases that match TRBD2. The CDR3 here is CASSLGLAGRTDTQYF. The CDR3 DNA, read in part, is TGCGCCAGCAGCTTGGGGCTAGCGGGGCGCACAGATACG.